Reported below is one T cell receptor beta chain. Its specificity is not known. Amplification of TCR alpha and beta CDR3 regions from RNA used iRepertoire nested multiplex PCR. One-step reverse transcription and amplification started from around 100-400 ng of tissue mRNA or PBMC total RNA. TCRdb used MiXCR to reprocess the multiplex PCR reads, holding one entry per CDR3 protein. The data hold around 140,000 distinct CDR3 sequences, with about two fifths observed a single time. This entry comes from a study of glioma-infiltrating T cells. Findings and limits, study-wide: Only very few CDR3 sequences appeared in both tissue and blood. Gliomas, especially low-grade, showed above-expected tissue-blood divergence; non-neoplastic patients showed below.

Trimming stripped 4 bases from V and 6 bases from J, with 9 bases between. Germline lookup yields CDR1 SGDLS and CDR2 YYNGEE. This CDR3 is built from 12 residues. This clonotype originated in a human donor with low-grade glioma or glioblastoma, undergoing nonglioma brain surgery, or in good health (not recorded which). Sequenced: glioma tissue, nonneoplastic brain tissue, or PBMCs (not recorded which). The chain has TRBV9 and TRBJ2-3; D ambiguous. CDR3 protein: CASSSSSDTQYF. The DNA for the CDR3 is TGTGCCAGCAGCTCATCCAGCGATACGCAGTATTTT. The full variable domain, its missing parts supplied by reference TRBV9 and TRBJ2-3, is DSGVTQTPKHLITATGQRVTLRCSPRSGDLSVYWYQQSLDQGLQFLIQYYNGEERAKGNILERFSAQQFPDLHSELNLSSLELGDSALYFCASSSSSDTQYFGPGTRLTVL.